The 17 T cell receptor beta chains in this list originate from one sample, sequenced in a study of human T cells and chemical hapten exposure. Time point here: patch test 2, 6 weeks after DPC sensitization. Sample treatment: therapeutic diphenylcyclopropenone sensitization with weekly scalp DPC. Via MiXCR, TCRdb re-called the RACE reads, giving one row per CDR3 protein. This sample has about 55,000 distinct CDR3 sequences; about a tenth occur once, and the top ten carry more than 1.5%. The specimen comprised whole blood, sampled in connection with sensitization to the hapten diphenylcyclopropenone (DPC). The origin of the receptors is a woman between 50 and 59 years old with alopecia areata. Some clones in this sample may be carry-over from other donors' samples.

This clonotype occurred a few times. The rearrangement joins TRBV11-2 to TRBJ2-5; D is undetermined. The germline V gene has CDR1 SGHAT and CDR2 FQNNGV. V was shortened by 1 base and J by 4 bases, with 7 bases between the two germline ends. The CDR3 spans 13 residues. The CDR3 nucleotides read TGTGCCAGCAGCTTAGCTGTCGGAGAGACCCAGTACTTC. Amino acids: CASSLAVGETQYF. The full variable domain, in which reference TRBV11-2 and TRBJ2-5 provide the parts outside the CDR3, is EAGVAQSPRYKIIEKRQSVAFWCNPISGHATLYWYQQILGQGPKLLIQFQNNGVVDDSQLPKDRFSAERLKGVDSTLKIQPAKLEDSAVYLCASSLAVGETQYFGPGTRLLVL.

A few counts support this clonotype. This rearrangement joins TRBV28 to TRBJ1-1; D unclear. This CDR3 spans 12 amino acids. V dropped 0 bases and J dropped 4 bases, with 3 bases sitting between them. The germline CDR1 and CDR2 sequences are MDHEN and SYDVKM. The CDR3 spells CASSLWSTEAFF. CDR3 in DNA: TGTGCCAGCAGTTTATGGAGCACTGAAGCTTTCTTT.

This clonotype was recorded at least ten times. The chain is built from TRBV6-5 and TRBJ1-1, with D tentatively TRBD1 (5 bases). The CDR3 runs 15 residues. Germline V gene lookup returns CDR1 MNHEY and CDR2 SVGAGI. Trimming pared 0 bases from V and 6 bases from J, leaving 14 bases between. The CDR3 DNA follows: TGTGCCAGCAGTTACTCGTCGGGGGGTTCCGCTGAAGCTTTCTTT. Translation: CASSYSSGGSAEAFF.

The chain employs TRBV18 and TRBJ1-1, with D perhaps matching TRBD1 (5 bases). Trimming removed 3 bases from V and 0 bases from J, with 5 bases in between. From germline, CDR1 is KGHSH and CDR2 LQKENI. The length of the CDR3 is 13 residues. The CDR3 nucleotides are TGTGCCAGCTCACCGGGGCTGAACACTGAAGCTTTCTTT. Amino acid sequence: CASSPGLNTEAFF.

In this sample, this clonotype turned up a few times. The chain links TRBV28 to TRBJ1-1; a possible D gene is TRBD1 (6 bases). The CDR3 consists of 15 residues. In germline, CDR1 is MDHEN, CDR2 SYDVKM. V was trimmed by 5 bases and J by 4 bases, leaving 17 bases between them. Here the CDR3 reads CASSAPTGRGTEAFF. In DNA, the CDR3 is TGTGCCAGCAGTGCTCCAACAGGGAGGGGCACTGAAGCTTTCTTT. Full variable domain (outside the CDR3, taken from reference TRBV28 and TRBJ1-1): DVKVTQSSRYLVKRTGEKVFLECVQDMDHENMFWYRQDPGLGLRLIYFSYDVKMKEKGDIPEGYSVSREKKERFSLILESASTNQTSMYLCASSAPTGRGTEAFFGQGTRLTVV.

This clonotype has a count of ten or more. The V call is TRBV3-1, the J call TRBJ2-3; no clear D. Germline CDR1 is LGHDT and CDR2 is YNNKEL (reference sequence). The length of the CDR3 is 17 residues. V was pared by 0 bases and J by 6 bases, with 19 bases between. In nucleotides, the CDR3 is TGTGCCAGCAGCCAAGACCCCAGCGCCCACGTTCCCGATACGCAGTATTTT. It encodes CASSQDPSAHVPDTQYF.

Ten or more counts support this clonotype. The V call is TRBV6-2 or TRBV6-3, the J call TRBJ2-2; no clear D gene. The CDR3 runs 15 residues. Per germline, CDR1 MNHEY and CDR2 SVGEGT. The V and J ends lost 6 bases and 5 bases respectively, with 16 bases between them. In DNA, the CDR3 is TGTGCCAGCAGAGATCTGGGAATGGGGACCGGGGAGCTGTTTTTT. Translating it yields CASRDLGMGTGELFF.

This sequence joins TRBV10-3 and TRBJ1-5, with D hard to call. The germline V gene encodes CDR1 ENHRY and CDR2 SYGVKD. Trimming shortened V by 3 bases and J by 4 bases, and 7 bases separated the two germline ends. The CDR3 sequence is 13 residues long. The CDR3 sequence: CAISEQPNQPQHF. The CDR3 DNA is TGTGCCATCAGTGAACAGCCAAATCAGCCCCAGCATTTT.

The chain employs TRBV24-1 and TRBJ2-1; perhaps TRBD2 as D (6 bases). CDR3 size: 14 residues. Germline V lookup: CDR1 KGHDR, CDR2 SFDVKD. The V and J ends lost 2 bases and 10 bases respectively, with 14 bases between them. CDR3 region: CATSDSRRAREQFF. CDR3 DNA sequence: TGTGCCACCAGTGATTCACGGAGGGCCAGGGAGCAGTTCTTC.

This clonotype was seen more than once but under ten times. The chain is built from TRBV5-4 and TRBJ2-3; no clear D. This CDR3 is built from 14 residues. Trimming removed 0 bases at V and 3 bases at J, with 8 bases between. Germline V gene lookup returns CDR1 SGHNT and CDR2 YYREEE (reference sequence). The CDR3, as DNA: TGTGCCAGCAGCTTGGAATCGGCAACAGATACGCAGTATTTT. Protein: CASSLESATDTQYF. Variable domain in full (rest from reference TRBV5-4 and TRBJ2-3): ETGVTQSPTHLIKTRGQQVTLRCSSQSGHNTVSWYQQALGQGPQFIFQYYREEENGRGNFPPRFSGLQFPNYSSELNVNALELDDSALYLCASSLESATDTQYFGPGTRLTVL.

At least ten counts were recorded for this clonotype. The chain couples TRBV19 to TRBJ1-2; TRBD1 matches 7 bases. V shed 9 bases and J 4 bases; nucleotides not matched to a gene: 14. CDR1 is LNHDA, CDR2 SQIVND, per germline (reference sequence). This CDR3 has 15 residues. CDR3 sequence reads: CASLPSGQLIYGYTF. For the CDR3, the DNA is TGTGCCAGCCTCCCCTCGGGACAGCTTATCTATGGCTACACCTTC.

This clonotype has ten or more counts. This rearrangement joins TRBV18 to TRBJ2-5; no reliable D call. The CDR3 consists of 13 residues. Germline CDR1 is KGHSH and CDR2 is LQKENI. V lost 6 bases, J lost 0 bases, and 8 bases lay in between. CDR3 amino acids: CASSSGYQETQYF. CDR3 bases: TGTGCCAGCTCTTCCGGGTACCAAGAGACCCAGTACTTC.

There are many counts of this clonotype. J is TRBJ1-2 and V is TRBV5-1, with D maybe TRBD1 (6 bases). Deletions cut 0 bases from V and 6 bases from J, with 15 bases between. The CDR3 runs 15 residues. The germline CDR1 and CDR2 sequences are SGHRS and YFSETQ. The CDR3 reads CASSLEVRDIHGYTF. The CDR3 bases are TGCGCCAGCAGCTTGGAAGTCCGGGACATCCATGGCTACACCTTC.

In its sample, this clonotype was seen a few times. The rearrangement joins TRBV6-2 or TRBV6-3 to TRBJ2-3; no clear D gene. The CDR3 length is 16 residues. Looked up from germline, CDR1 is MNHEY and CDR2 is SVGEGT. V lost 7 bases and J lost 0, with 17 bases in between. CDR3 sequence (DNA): TGTGCCAGCACCCTATGGGGTTCTCCTAGCACAGATACGCAGTATTTT. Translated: CASTLWGSPSTDTQYF.

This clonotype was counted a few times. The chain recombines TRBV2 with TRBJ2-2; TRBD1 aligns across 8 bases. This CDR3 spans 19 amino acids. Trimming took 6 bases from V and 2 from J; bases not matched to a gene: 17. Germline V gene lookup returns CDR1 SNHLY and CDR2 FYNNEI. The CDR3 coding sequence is TGTGCCAGCAGCGGTCCCTGGGACAGGTTGGTCTCCAACACCGGGGAGCTGTTTTTT. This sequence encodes CASSGPWDRLVSNTGELFF.

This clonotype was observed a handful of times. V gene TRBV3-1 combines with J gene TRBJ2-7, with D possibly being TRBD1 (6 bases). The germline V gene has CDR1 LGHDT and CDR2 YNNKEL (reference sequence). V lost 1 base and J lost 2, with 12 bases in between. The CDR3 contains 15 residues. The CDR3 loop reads CASSQANRVTYEQYF. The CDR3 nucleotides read TGTGCCAGCAGCCAAGCCAACAGGGTTACCTACGAGCAGTACTTC.

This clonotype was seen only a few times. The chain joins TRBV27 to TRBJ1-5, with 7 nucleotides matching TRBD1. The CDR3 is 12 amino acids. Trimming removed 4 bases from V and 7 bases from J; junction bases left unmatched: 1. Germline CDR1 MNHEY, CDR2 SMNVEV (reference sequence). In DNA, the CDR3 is TGTGCCAGCAGTTCAGGGGGACAGCCCCAGCATTTT. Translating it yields CASSSGGQPQHF.